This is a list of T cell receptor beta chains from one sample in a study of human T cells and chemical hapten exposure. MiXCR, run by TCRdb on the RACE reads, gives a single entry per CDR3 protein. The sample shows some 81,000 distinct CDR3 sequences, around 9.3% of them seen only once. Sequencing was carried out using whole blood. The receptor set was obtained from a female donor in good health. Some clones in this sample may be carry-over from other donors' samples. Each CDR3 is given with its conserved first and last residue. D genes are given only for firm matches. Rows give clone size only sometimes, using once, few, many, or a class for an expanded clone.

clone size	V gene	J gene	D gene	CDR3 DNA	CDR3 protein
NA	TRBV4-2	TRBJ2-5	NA	TGTGCCAGCAGCCAAGACTTAGGGGGGGTAGAGACCCAGTACTTC	CASSQDLGGVETQYF
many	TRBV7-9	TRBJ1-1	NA	TGTGCCAGCAGCTCCTGGGATCCGAGGGACACTGAAGCTTTCTTT	CASSSWDPRDTEAFF
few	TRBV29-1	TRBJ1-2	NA	TGCAGCGTCGAAGGAGAAAAGACACGTATGGCAAGCTACACCTTC	CSVEGEKTRMASYTF
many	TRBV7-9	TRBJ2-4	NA	TGTGCCAGCAGCTTAGCGAGGGGCGCAGGACCCCGGGCCAAAAACATTCAGTACTTC	CASSLARGAGPRAKNIQYF
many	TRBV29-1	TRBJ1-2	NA	TGCAGCGTTGACGGGACGGGGAATGTAAGGACTTCTGGCTACACCTTC	CSVDGTGNVRTSGYTF
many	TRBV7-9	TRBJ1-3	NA	TGTGCCAGCACCCAAACCTACAGTGAATGGAGCTCTGGAAACACCATATATTTT	CASTQTYSEWSSGNTIYF
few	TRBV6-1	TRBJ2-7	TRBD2	TGTGCCGGATGCTCTGCCGGGAGGTCCTACGAGCAGTACTTC	CAGCSAGRSYEQYF
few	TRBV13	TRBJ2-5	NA	TGTGCCAGCAGCCACCCGACAGAGACAATGGGGACCCAGTACTTC	CASSHPTETMGTQYF
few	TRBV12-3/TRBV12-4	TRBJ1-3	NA	TGTGCCAGCAGTTTATTGCCTGTGTGGTCTGAATCTGGAAACACCATATATTTT	CASSLLPVWSESGNTIYF
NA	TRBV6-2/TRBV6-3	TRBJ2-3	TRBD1	TGTGCCAGCAGTGGACCGGGACAGCTCACAGATACGCAGTATTTT	CASSGPGQLTDTQYF
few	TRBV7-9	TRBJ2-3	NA	TGTGCCAGCAGCTTGTACGAGGGGCCCACAGATACGCAGTATTTT	CASSLYEGPTDTQYF
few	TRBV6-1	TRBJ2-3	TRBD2	TGTGCCAGCAATGGCGGGGGAGCTGAAGATACGCAGTATTTT	CASNGGGAEDTQYF
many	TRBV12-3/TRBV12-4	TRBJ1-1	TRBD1	TGTGCCAGCATTCCGGGACAGGGGACAGATGAAGCTTTCTTT	CASIPGQGTDEAFF
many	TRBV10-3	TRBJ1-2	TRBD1	TGTGCCATCAGTGATAGGACAGGTTGGGATGGCTACACCTTC	CAISDRTGWDGYTF
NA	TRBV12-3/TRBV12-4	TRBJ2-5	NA	TGTGCCAGCAGTCGGAGTGAGACCCAGTACTTC	CASSRSETQYF
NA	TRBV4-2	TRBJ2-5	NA	TGTGCCAGCAGCCAAGTTGGACTAAGTGAGACCCAGTACTTC	CASSQVGLSETQYF
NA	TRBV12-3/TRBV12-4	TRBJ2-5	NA	TGTGCCAGCAGTGATTCCGGGCCTGAGACCCAGTACTTC	CASSDSGPETQYF
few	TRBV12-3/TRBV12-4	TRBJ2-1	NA	TGTGCCAGCAGTCCCCAGGGCGTCAATGAGCAGTTCTTC	CASSPQGVNEQFF
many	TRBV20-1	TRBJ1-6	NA	TGCAGTGCTAGTGCAGCGGATAATAATTCACCCCTCCACTTT	CSASAADNNSPLHF
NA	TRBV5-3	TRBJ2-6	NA	TGTGCCAGAAGCTTGGGGCCCAGGGGCCGATACTCTGGGGCCAACGTCCTGACTTTC	CARSLGPRGRYSGANVLTF
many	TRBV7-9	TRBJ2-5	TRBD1	TGTGCCAGCAGCTCGACAGGGTTCCAAGAGACCCAGTACTTC	CASSSTGFQETQYF
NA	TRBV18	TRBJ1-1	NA	TGTGCCAGCTCACCACTATTGGGTTTGAACACTGAAGCTTTCTTT	CASSPLLGLNTEAFF
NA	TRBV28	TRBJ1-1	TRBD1	TGTGCCACCACGGACAGGTACTACACTGAAGCTTTCTTT	CATTDRYYTEAFF
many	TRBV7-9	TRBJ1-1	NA	TGTGCCAGCAGCTTCGGGATATTCAGCGCTGAAGCTTTCTTT	CASSFGIFSAEAFF
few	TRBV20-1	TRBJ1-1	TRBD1	TGCAGTGCTAGGCCACTTGGACAGGGAGAGACTGAAGCTTTCTTT	CSARPLGQGETEAFF
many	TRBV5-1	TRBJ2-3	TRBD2	TGCGCCAGCAGCTTCCCCCCCAGCGGGGGCCTCAACACAGATACGCAGTATTTT	CASSFPPSGGLNTDTQYF
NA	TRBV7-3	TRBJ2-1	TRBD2	TGTGCCAGCAGCCCGCCCGAGCGGGGGGGCTCCTACAATGAGCAGTTCTTC	CASSPPERGGSYNEQFF
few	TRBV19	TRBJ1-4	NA	TGTGCCAGTAGTCCTCGTGAGGGGGGCGAAAAACTGTTTTTT	CASSPREGGEKLFF
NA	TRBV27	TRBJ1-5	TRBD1	TGTGCCAGCAGTCGGACAGGGGGGTCTCCTATGGGCAATCAGCCCCAGCATTTT	CASSRTGGSPMGNQPQHF
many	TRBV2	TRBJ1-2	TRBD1	TGTGCCAGCAGTGCTCCCCGGGACAGGGGAAACTATGGCTACACCTTC	CASSAPRDRGNYGYTF
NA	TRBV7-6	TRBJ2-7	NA	TGTGCCAGCAGCTGCTGGGACACCTACGAGCAGTACTTC	CASSCWDTYEQYF
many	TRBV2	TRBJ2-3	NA	TGTGCCAGCACCCCCGGGGCGGGGGCCTTCACAGATACGCAGTATTTT	CASTPGAGAFTDTQYF
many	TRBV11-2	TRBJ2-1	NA	TGTGCCAGCAGCTTAGATGGAGGGGAGCAGTTCTTC	CASSLDGGEQFF
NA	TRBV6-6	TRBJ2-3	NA	TGTGCCAGCAGCTCCCCCGGACTAACTAGCACAGATACGCAGTATTTT	CASSSPGLTSTDTQYF
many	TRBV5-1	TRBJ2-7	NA	TGCGCCAGCAGCTTGTGGCAGGGTTCCTCCTACGAGCAGTACTTC	CASSLWQGSSYEQYF
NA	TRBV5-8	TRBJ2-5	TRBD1	TGTGCCAGCAGCTTGGACAGGGGGGACCAAGAGACCCAGTACTTC	CASSLDRGDQETQYF
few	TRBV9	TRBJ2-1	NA	TGTGCCAGCAGAATGTTAAGCTCCTACAATGAGCAGTTCTTC	CASRMLSSYNEQFF
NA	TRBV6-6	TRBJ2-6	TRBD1	TGTGCCAGCAGACGCCCCGGACAGGGGGCCTCCTCTGGGGCCAACGTCCTGACTTTC	CASRRPGQGASSGANVLTF
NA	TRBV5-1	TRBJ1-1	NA	TGCGCCAGCACCCCGGGCAGCTTGAACACTGAAGCTTTCTTT	CASTPGSLNTEAFF
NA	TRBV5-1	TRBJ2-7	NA	TGCGCCAGCAGCCCCACCCTTCAACAAGTTGCCCTCTCCTTC	CASSPTLQQVALSF
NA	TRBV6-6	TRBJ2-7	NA	TGTGCCAGCAGTTACTATTTACTAGGGGGCTACGAGCAGTACTTC	CASSYYLLGGYEQYF
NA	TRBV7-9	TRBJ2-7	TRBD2	TGTGCCAGCGGACTAGCGGGAGTCCACGAGCAGTACTTC	CASGLAGVHEQYF
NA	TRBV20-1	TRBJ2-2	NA	TGCAGTGGACAGGAGAGGATAACCGGGGAGCTGTTTTTT	CSGQERITGELFF
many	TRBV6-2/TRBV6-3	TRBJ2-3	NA	TGTGCCAGCAAAAACAGGAAGGAGGGCACAGATACGCAGTATTTT	CASKNRKEGTDTQYF
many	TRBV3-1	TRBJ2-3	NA	TGTGCCAGCAGCCAAGAAGAAAAGAGAGGGCTTGGGTCAACAGATACGCAGTATTTT	CASSQEEKRGLGSTDTQYF
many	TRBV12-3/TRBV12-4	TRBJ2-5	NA	TGTGCCAGCAGTTTATATCTAGAGACCCAGTACTTC	CASSLYLETQYF
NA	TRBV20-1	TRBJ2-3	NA	TGCAGTGCTGAAGACAGCACAGATACGCAGTATTTT	CSAEDSTDTQYF
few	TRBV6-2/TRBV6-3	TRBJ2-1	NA	TGTGCCAGCAGTTACGCCGTTTTAGCCTACAATGAGCAGTTCTTC	CASSYAVLAYNEQFF
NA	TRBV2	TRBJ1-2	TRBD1	TGTGCCAGCAGACCCACAGGGGGCAACTATGGCTACACCTTC	CASRPTGGNYGYTF
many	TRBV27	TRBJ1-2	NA	TGTGCCAGCAGTTTAAAGACGCAGGATGGGTACACCTTC	CASSLKTQDGYTF
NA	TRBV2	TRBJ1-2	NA	TGTGCCAGCAGTGAAGCGCTTACCCCTATCTATGGCTACACCTTC	CASSEALTPIYGYTF
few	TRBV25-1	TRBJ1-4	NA	TGTGCCAGCAGGGGGGATAATGAAAAACTGTTTTTT	CASRGDNEKLFF
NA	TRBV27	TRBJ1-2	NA	TGTGCCAGCAGCTACGATGTGGGCAACTATGGCTACACCTTC	CASSYDVGNYGYTF